This TCR beta chain was sequenced for a study of cytomegalovirus exposure and HLA in healthy donors. Study results and limitations: The listing of some 170 TCR beta chains classed them as cytomegalovirus-associated. Cytomegalovirus status was reportedly diagnosed by the classifier with high sensitivity and specificity. HLA-A and HLA-B allele assignments for most subjects were reportedly predicted accurately using TCR beta sequences. Later genetic work tied a missense DCLRE1C variant to beta-chain V and J trimming.

Concerning this clone itself: Its antigen is as yet unknown.

Both 60 Vbeta primers and 13 Jbeta primers went into the PCR. Assay: immunoSEQ multiplex PCR; the TCRdb copy retains only in-frame clones and omits some. In the table there are over 50,000 clones, roughly two thirds of which are singletons. Sequenced sample: PBMCs. The clonotype comes from a man in his forties or fifties in good health and CMV-seropositive.

Here the CDR3 DNA reads TGTGCCAGCAGACCAGGAACCCAAGAGACCCAGTACTTC. Translating gives CASRPGTQETQYF. The chain recombines TRBV5-4 with TRBJ2-5; D gene ambiguous. Germline CDR1 and CDR2: SGHNT and YYREEE (reference sequence). V was trimmed by 5 bases and J by 1 base, leaving 9 bases between them. This CDR3 spans 13 amino acids.